These T cell receptor beta chains were read from a single sample in a study of cytomegalovirus exposure and HLA in healthy donors. Assay used: immunoSEQ multiplex PCR; TCRdb lists only in-frame clones, some missing. This sample yields 150,000 to 200,000 clones, of which just under 90% are seen a single time; 1.4% belongs to the top ten. Sequenced input: PBMCs. These receptors all stem from a woman aged 25 to 39 in good health and CMV-seronegative. Each CDR3 is given with its conserved first and last residue. The order of the fields is J gene, clone size, V gene, D gene, CDR3 protein, CDR3 DNA. D genes are given only for firm matches. Part of the rows lack a size; the others show once, few, many or a class for expanded clones.

>TRBJ2-1|-|TRBV6-6|-
CASSHLRLNEQFF
TGTGCCAGCAGTCACCTCAGGTTAAATGAGCAGTTCTTC
>TRBJ1-3|-|TRBV11-3|TRBD1
CASSPTGGVEAGNTIYF
TGTGCCAGCAGCCCTACAGGGGGCGTGGAGGCTGGAAACACCATATATTTT
>TRBJ2-1|-|TRBV5-1|TRBD2
CASSTSGGATDEQFF
TGCGCCAGCAGCACTAGCGGGGGGGCTACGGATGAGCAGTTCTTC
>TRBJ1-2|-|TRBV5-8|-
CASSLGSYGYTF
TGTGCCAGCAGCTTGGGCAGCTATGGCTACACCTTC
>TRBJ2-7|-|TRBV9|TRBD2
CASSASGLAGGEQYF
TGTGCCAGCAGCGCATCGGGACTAGCGGGTGGCGAGCAGTACTTC
>TRBJ2-1|-|TRBV6-5|TRBD1
CASSMGTAYNEQFF
TGTGCCAGCAGTATGGGGACAGCCTACAATGAGCAGTTCTTC
>TRBJ2-7|-|TRBV5-4|TRBD2
CASSSFSGGVSYEQYF
TGTGCCAGCAGCTCATTCAGCGGGGGGGTGTCCTACGAGCAGTACTTC
>TRBJ2-6|-|TRBV5-1|TRBD1
CASSLGGQGSSGANVLTF
TGCGCCAGCAGCTTGGGGGGACAGGGCTCCTCTGGGGCCAACGTCCTGACTTTC
>TRBJ1-1|-|TRBV2|-
CASSEGGGDTEAFF
TGTGCCAGCAGTGAAGGGGGAGGGGACACTGAAGCTTTCTTT
>TRBJ2-3|-|TRBV4-1|TRBD2
CASSRDLLAGSTDTQYF
TGCGCCAGCAGCCGGGACCTACTAGCGGGAAGCACAGATACGCAGTATTTT
>TRBJ1-3|-|TRBV5-6|-
CASSVTGTGNTIYF
TGTGCCAGCAGCGTAACAGGGACTGGAAACACCATATATTTT
>TRBJ2-3|-|TRBV7-9|TRBD2
CASSPTSGGLTDTQYF
TGTGCCAGCAGTCCCACTAGCGGGGGGCTCACAGATACGCAGTATTTT
>TRBJ2-5|-|TRBV10-1|-
CASSESGRETQYF
TGCGCCAGCAGTGAGTCCGGGAGAGAGACCCAGTACTTC
>TRBJ1-2|once|TRBV5-6|TRBD1
CASSLIAGQGSDGYTF
TGTGCCAGCAGCTTGATCGCGGGACAGGGGTCCGATGGCTACACCTTC
>TRBJ1-3|-|TRBV25-1|-
CASSYQTGSRNTIYF
TGTGCCAGCAGTTACCAGACAGGTTCCCGAAACACCATATATTTT
>TRBJ1-5|once|TRBV4-1|-
CASSQGTARGYQPQHF
TGCGCCAGCAGCCAAGGTACCGCCAGAGGATATCAGCCCCAGCATTTT
>TRBJ2-6|-|TRBV2|-
CASRGTSKSSGANVLTF
TGTGCCAGCAGAGGGACAAGTAAATCCTCTGGGGCCAACGTCCTGACTTTC
>TRBJ2-3|-|TRBV11-2|TRBD1
CASSLELRQGADTQYF
TGTGCCAGCAGCTTAGAATTGAGACAGGGCGCAGATACGCAGTATTTT
>TRBJ2-7|-|TRBV13|TRBD2
CASSSRTSYEQYF
TGTGCCAGCAGCTCTAGGACTAGCTACGAGCAGTACTTC
>TRBJ2-7|-|TRBV10-2|-
CASSESGRVYEQYF
TGCGCCAGCAGTGAGTCGGGCAGGGTCTACGAGCAGTACTTC
>TRBJ2-5|-|TRBV5-1|TRBD1
CASSLNFQGGLQETQYF
TGCGCCAGCAGCTTGAACTTCCAAGGGGGCCTCCAAGAGACCCAGTACTTC
>TRBJ1-2|few|TRBV6-1|TRBD1
CASSEQGARGNYGYTF
TGTGCCAGCAGCGAACAGGGGGCGCGAGGTAACTATGGCTACACCTTC
>TRBJ1-2|-|TRBV15|-
CATSRESLYGYTF
TGTGCCACCAGCAGAGAGTCCTTATATGGCTACACCTTC
>TRBJ2-1|-|TRBV5-4|-
CASTPRNRGLNEQFF
TGTGCCAGCACCCCAAGGAACCGGGGTCTGAATGAGCAGTTCTTC
>TRBJ1-2|-|TRBV12-2|-
CASRFGTACGYTF
TGTGCAAGTCGCTTCGGGACAGCGTGTGGCTACACCTTC
>TRBJ2-7|-|TRBV5-4|-
CASSLGQSYEQYF
TGTGCCAGCAGCTTGGGGCAGTCCTACGAGCAGTACTTC
>TRBJ1-6|-|TRBV4-2|-
CASSQDGSGSPRAPLHF
TGTGCCAGCAGCCAAGATGGGTCAGGGTCCCCCAGGGCTCCCCTCCACTTT
>TRBJ1-6|-|TRBV10-3|TRBD1
CAISEFGTGGSPLHF
TGTGCCATCAGTGAGTTTGGGACAGGGGGCTCACCCCTCCACTTT